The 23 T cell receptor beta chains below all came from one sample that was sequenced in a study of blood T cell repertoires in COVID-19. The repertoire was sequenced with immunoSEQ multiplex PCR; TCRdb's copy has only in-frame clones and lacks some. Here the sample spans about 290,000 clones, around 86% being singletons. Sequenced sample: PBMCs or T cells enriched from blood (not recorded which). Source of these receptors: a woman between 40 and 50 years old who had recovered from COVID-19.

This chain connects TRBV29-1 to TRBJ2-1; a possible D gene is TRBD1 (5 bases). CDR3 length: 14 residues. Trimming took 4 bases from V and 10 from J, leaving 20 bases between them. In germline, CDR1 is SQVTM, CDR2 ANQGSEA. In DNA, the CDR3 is TGCAGCGTTGTTGGGGCACCACGAATCAAAGAGCAGTTCTTC. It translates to CSVVGAPRIKEQFF.

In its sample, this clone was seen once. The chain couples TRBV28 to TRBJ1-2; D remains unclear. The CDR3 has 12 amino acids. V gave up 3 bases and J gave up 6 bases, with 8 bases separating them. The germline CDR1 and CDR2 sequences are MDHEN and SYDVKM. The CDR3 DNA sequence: TGTGCCAGCAGTTTTGGCGGGGATGGCTACACCTTC. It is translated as CASSFGGDGYTF.

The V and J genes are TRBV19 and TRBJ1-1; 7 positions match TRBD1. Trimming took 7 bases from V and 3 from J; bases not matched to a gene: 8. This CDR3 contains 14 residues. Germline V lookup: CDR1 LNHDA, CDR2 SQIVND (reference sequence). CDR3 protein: CASMRGRGDTEAFF. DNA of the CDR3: TGTGCCAGTATGAGGGGGCGAGGGGACACTGAAGCTTTCTTT.

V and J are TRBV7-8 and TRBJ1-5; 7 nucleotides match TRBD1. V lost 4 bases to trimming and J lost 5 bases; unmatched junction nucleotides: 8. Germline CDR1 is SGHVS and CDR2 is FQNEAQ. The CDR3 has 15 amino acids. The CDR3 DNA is TGTGCCAGCAGCTATTCGACAGGGCTGGATCAGCCCCAGCATTTT. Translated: CASSYSTGLDQPQHF.

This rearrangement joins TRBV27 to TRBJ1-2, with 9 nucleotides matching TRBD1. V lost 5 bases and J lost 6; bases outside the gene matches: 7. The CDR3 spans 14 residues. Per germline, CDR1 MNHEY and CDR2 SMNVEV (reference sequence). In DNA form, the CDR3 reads TGTGCCAGCAGTACAGGACAGGGGAGGGATGGCTACACCTTC. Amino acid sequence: CASSTGQGRDGYTF.

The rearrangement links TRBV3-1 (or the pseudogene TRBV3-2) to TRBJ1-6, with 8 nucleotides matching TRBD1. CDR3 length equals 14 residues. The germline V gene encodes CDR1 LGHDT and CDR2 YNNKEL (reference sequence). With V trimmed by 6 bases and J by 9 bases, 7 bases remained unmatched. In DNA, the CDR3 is TGTGCCAGCAGTTCCGACAGGGGAACTTCACCCCTCCACTTT. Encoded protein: CASSSDRGTSPLHF.

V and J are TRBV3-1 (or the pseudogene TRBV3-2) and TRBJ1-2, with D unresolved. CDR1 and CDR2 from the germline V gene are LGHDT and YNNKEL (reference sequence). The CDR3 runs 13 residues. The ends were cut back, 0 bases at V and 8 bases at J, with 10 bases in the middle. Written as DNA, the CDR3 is TGTGCCAGCAGCCAAGATCGGGTAGGCGGCTACACCTTC. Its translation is CASSQDRVGGYTF.

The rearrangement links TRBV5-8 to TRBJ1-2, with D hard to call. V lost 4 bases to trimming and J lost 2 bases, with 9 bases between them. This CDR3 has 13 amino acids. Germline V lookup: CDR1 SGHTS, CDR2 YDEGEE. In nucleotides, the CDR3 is TGTGCCAGCAGCCGGCCGGGGAACTATGGCTACACCTTC. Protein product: CASSRPGNYGYTF. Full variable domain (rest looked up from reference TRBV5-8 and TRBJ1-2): EAGVTQSPTHLIKTRGQQATLRCSPISGHTSVYWYQQALGLGLQFLLWYDEGEERNRGNFPPRFSGRQFPNYSSELNVNALELEDSALYLCASSRPGNYGYTFGSGTRLTVV.

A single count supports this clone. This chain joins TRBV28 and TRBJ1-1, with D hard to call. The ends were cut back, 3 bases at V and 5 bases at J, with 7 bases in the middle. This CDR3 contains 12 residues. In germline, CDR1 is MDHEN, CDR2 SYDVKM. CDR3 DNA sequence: TGTGCCAGCAGTTTGTCGGGGACTGAAGCTTTCTTT. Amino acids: CASSLSGTEAFF.

The CDR3 nucleotides read TGTGCCAGCGAGCTACCGGGACAGAAGGGCTACACCTTC. It specifies CASELPGQKGYTF. J is TRBJ1-2 and V is TRBV19; 7 bases fit TRBD1. The CDR3 contains 13 residues. The V gene end was trimmed by 9 bases and the J gene end by 8 bases; junction bases not matched to a gene: 12. Germline CDR1 reads LNHDA; CDR2 reads SQIVND (reference sequence).

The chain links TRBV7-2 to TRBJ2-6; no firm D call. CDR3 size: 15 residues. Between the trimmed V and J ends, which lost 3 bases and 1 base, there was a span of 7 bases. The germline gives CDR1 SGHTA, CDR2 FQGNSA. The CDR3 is CASSLRRSGANVLTF. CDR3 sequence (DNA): TGTGCCAGCAGCTTGAGGAGATCTGGGGCCAACGTCCTGACTTTC. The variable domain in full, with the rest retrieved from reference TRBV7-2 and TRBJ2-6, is GAGVSQSPSNKVTEKGKDVELRCDPISGHTALYWYRQSLGQGLEFLIYFQGNSAPDKSGLPSDRFSAERTGGSVSTLTIQRTQQEDSAVYLCASSLRRSGANVLTFGAGSRLTVL.

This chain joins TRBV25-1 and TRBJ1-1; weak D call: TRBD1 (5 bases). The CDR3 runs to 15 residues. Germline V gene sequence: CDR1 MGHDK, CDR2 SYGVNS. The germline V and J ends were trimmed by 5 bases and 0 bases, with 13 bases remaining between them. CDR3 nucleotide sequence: TGTGCCAGCAGTTTAGGGGATGGCATGAACACTGAAGCTTTCTTT. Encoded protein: CASSLGDGMNTEAFF.

The CDR3 region is CASSPSRTEANYGYTF. The CDR3 coding sequence is TGTGCCAGCTCACCGAGCCGGACAGAAGCTAACTATGGCTACACCTTC. The gene calls are TRBV18 and TRBJ1-2; D may be TRBD1 (6 bases). CDR1 is KGHSH and CDR2 is LQKENI in the germline V gene. Trimming shortened V by 3 bases and J by 0 bases, and 14 bases separated the two germline ends. This CDR3 is 16 amino acids long.

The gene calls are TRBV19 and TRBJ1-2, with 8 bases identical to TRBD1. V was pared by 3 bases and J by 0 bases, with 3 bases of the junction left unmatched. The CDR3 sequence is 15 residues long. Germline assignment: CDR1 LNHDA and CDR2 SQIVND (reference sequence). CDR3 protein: CASSIPGGTNYGYTF. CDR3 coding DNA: TGTGCCAGTAGTATCCCAGGGGGCACTAACTATGGCTACACCTTC.

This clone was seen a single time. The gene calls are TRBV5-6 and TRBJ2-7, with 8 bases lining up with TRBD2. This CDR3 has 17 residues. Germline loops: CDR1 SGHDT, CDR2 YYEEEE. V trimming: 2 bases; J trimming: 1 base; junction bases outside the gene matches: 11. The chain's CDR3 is CASSFYGGSGGSYEQYF. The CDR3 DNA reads TGTGCCAGCAGCTTCTACGGCGGGAGCGGGGGATCCTACGAGCAGTACTTC.

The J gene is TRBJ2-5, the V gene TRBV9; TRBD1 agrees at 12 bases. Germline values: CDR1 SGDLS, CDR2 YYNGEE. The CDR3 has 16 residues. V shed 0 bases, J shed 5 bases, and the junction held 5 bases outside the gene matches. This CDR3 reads CASSVVGTGGGETQYF. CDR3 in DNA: TGTGCCAGCAGCGTAGTCGGGACAGGGGGCGGGGAGACCCAGTACTTC.

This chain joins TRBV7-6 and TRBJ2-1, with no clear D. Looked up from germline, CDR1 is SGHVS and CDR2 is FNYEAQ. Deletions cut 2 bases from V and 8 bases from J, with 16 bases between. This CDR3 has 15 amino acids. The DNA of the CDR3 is TGTGCCAGCAGCTTAACAGCCCCTTGGATCCATGAGCAGTTCTTC. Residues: CASSLTAPWIHEQFF.

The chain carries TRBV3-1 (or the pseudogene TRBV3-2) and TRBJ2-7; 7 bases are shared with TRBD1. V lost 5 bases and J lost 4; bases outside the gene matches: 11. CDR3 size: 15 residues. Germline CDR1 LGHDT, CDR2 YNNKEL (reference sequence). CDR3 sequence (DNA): TGTGCCAGCAGCGGACCCCGGACAGGAGTTTACGAGCAGTACTTC. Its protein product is CASSGPRTGVYEQYF.

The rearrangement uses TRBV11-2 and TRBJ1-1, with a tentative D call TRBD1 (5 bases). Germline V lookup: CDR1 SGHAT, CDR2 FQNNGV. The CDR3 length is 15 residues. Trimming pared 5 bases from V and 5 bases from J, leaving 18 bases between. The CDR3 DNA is TGTGCCAGCAGCCGGCTCTTACAGGCTCGGACTGAAGCTTTCTTT. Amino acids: CASSRLLQARTEAFF.

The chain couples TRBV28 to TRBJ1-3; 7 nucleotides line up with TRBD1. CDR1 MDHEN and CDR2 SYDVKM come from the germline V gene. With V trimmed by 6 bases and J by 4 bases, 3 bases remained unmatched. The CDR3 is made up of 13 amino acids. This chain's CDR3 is CASRQGYGNTIYF. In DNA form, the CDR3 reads TGTGCCAGCAGACAGGGGTACGGAAACACCATATATTTT.

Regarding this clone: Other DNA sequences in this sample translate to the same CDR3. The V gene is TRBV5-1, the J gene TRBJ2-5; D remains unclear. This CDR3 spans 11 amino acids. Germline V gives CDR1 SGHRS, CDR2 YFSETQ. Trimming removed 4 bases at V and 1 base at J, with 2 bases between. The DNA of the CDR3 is TGCGCCAGCAGCCTCCAAGAGACCCAGTACTTC. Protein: CASSLQETQYF.

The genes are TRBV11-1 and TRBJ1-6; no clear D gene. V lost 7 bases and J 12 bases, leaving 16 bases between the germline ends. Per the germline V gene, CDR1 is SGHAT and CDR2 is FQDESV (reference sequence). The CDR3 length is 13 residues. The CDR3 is CASNLAGPGPLHF. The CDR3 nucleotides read TGTGCCAGCAACTTGGCGGGCCCTGGACCCCTCCACTTT.

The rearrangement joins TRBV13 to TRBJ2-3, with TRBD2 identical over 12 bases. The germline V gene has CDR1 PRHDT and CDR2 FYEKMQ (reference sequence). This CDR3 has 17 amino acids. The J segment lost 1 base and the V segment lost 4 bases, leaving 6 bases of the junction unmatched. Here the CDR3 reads CASSSWGLAGRTDTQYF. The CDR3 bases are TGTGCCAGCAGCTCATGGGGACTAGCGGGTCGCACAGATACGCAGTATTTT.